The clone carrying this TCR beta chain was picked up a small number of times. Its antigen remains unidentified. These data belong to a study of response to subunit inactivated influenza vaccine. Broader study findings: That few new T cells are recruited by each seasonal influenza vaccination was the authors' suggestion.

V was clipped by 4 bases and J by 2 bases; unmatched bases: 6. The germline CDR1 and CDR2 sequences are MNHEY and SVGAGI. This CDR3 has 15 residues. TCRdb re-called the RT-PCR reads through MiXCR, storing one row per CDR3 protein. This sample has over 750,000 distinct CDR3 sequences, with about 20% found just once. This material consisted of PBMCs from blood, taken roughly 5 days after vaccination. The receptor's source is a man aged 50-60 years who received an inactivated influenza vaccine. V gene TRBV6-5 combines with J gene TRBJ2-7; TRBD1 aligns across 9 bases. CDR3 in amino acids: CASSLGDRATYEQYF. The CDR3 coding sequence is TGTGCCAGCAGTTTGGGGGACAGGGCAACCTACGAGCAGTACTTC.